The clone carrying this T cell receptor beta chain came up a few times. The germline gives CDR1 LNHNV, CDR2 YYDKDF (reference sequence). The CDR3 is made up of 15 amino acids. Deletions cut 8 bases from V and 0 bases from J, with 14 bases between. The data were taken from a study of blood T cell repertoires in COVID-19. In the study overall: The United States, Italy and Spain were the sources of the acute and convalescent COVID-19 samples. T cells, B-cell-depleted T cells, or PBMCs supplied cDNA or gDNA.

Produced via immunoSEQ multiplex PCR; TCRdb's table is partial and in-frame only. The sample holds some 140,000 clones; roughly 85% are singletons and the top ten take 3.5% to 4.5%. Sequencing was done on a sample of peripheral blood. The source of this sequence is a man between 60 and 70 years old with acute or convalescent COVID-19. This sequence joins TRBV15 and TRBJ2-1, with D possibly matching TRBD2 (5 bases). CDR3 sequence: CATGLQSSSYNEQFF. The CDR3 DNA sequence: TGTGCCACCGGACTTCAGTCGAGCTCCTACAATGAGCAGTTCTTC.